These 16 T cell receptor beta chains share one sample of origin, sequenced in a study of cytomegalovirus exposure and HLA in healthy donors. It was with 60 Vbeta and 13 Jbeta primers that the PCR ran. TCRdb keeps only in-frame clones here, not all; method: immunoSEQ multiplex PCR. The sample holds roughly 140,000 clones, around 75% seen once. Sequencing was done on a sample of PBMCs. The receptor source for this set is a man between 18 and 29 years old in good health and CMV-seronegative.

CDR3 sequence: CASSPGQSSNQPQHF. The CDR3 coding sequence is TGTGCCAGTAGTCCCGGACAGTCTAGCAATCAGCCCCAGCATTTT. The chain employs TRBV19 and TRBJ1-5, with D maybe TRBD1 (6 bases). This CDR3 has 15 amino acids. Germline CDR1 and CDR2: LNHDA and SQIVND (reference sequence). Trimming left V 5 bases short and J 0 bases short, with 11 bases between.

V usage is TRBV27 and J usage is TRBJ2-2; no firm D call. Looked up from germline, CDR1 is MNHEY and CDR2 is SMNVEV (reference sequence). The CDR3 is 13 residues long. V was pared by 3 bases and J by 3 bases, with 5 bases between. The CDR3, as DNA: TGTGCCAGCAGTTTTGTCGACACCGGGGAGCTGTTTTTT. As protein: CASSFVDTGELFF.

This rearrangement joins TRBV21-1 to TRBJ2-2; the D call in the table, TRBD2, was not verified against the DNA. TRBV21-1 is labeled a pseudogene. CDR3 length: 15 residues. DNA for the CDR3: TGTGCCAGCAGCAATCGGACTCTTTACACCGGGGAGCTGTTTTTT. It encodes CASSNRTLYTGELFF.

The chain couples TRBV10-3 to TRBJ2-2; the match to TRBD1 covers 9 bases. Germline CDR1 ENHRY, CDR2 SYGVKD. V shed 8 bases, J shed 4 bases, and the junction held 11 bases outside the gene matches. CDR3 length: 16 residues. CDR3 coding DNA: TGTGCCATCGGGTCCCCAGGGACAGGGTTCACCGGGGAGCTGTTTTTT. As protein: CAIGSPGTGFTGELFF.

Comments on this clone: This CDR3 is missing its conserved last phenylalanine or tryptophan, likely due to a read error. The DNA is left out, because the CDR3 cannot be placed on it with certainty; the CDR3 is given as TCRdb lists it. This rearrangement joins TRBV11-3 to TRBJ2-7; the table's D call TRBD2 went unverified against the DNA. Germline CDR1 SGHNT, CDR2 YENEEA. Termini included, the CDR3 measures 9 amino acids. CDR3 sequence reads: CASSFGCDS.

Only a few counts were recorded for this clone. The chain uses TRBV6-1 and TRBJ1-2, with TRBD1 matching 7 bases. This CDR3 contains 13 residues. The germline CDR1 and CDR2 sequences are MNHNS and SASEGT. The V segment lost 7 bases and the J segment 14 bases; nucleotides outside the gene matches: 16. The CDR3 reads CASTEGAGGFRTF. The CDR3 DNA follows: TGTGCCAGCACCGAGGGGGCAGGGGGTTTTAGGACCTTC.

J is TRBJ2-5 and V is TRBV11-2; 9 bases map to TRBD2. The CDR3 length is 14 residues. The V and J ends lost 5 bases and 4 bases, in that order; junction bases with no gene match: 5. Germline V CDR1 and CDR2: SGHAT, FQNNGV. The chain's CDR3 is CASSPGLAGETQYF. DNA of the CDR3: TGTGCCAGCAGCCCGGGACTAGCCGGAGAGACCCAGTACTTC.

This chain links TRBV29-1 with TRBJ2-3; 11 nucleotides align to TRBD2. The V gene end was trimmed by 4 bases and the J gene end by 4 bases; junction bases not matched to a gene: 7. The CDR3 length is 15 residues. In germline, CDR1 is SQVTM, CDR2 ANQGSEA. CDR3 in DNA: TGCAGCGTTGCGGGTAGCGGGAGGGCCGCAGATACGCAGTATTTT. Protein sequence: CSVAGSGRAADTQYF.

The V and J genes are TRBV5-5 and TRBJ1-3; D is unclear. Trimming took 0 bases from V and 4 from J, leaving 8 bases between them. CDR3 size: 14 residues. CDR1 is SGHKS, CDR2 YYEKEE, per germline (reference sequence). CDR3 coding DNA: TGTGCCAGCAGCTTGGCAGGTTCCGGAAACACCATATATTTT. Translation: CASSLAGSGNTIYF.

This chain joins TRBV4-3 and TRBJ2-7; the match to TRBD2 covers 9 bases. The CDR3 is 15 amino acids. The trim removed 0 bases at V and 4 bases at J, leaving 4 bases unmatched. The germline CDR1 and CDR2 sequences are LGHNA and YSLEER. The CDR3 DNA follows: TGCGCCAGCAGCCAAGATGAAGGACTAGCGTACGAGCAGTACTTC. Encoded protein: CASSQDEGLAYEQYF.

This rearrangement joins TRBV19 to TRBJ2-7; 8 bases align to TRBD2. Germline V CDR1 and CDR2: LNHDA, SQIVND (reference sequence). V shed 3 bases, J shed 7 bases, and the junction held 8 bases outside the gene matches. The CDR3 runs 14 residues. The DNA of the CDR3 is TGTGCCAGTAGTATGGTAGCGGGACGGGGTGAGCAGTACTTC. This translates into CASSMVAGRGEQYF.

The rearrangement joins TRBV27 to TRBJ2-5; TRBD2 aligns across 9 bases. The trim removed 5 bases at V and 5 bases at J, leaving 15 bases unmatched. This CDR3 comprises 17 residues. CDR1 is MNHEY and CDR2 is SMNVEV in the germline V gene (reference sequence). The CDR3: CASSPLAAGGWRETQYF. For the CDR3, the DNA is TGTGCCAGCAGTCCCCTCGCAGCGGGAGGATGGAGGGAGACCCAGTACTTC.

CDR3: CASSEALLPTKETQYF. For the CDR3, the DNA is TGTGCCAGCAGTGAAGCGCTTCTGCCTACCAAAGAGACCCAGTACTTC. The chain is built from TRBV2 and TRBJ2-5, with D uncertain. The CDR3 extends over 16 amino acids. Germline V gives CDR1 SNHLY, CDR2 FYNNEI. Trimming took off 0 bases at V and 3 bases at J, with 14 bases between the two ends.

The chain joins TRBV15 to TRBJ1-2; unclear D gene. Germline V gene sequence: CDR1 LNHNV, CDR2 YYDKDF (reference sequence). The CDR3 contains 13 residues. Trimming took 3 bases from V and 1 from J, leaving 6 bases between them. CDR3 in DNA: TGTGCCACCAGCAGTGGGCGTAACTATGGCTACACCTTC. Its translation: CATSSGRNYGYTF.

The chain carries TRBV7-2 and TRBJ2-7, with 14 bases that match TRBD2. J gave up 4 bases and V 6 bases, and 14 bases lay outside the gene matches. The CDR3 is 18 residues long. Germline CDR1 and CDR2: SGHTA and FQGNSA. CDR3 coding DNA: TGTGCCAGCAGTTCTCGCGCGGGGGGACTAGCGGGAGCATACGAGCAGTACTTC. Protein: CASSSRAGGLAGAYEQYF.

This clone was recorded a few times. The J gene is TRBJ1-1, the V gene TRBV19; 10 bases fit TRBD1. This CDR3 comprises 18 residues. Germline V gives CDR1 LNHDA, CDR2 SQIVND (reference sequence). With 0 bases clipped from V and 7 bases from J, the junction kept 14 bases outside the gene matches. The CDR3 sequence is CASSIDPLVGQGGFEAFF. CDR3 in DNA: TGTGCCAGTAGTATAGACCCCCTTGTTGGACAGGGGGGATTTGAAGCTTTCTTT. The full variable domain, completed using reference TRBV19 and TRBJ1-1, is DGGITQSPKYLFRKEGQNVTLSCEQNLNHDAMYWYRQDPGQGLRLIYYSQIVNDFQKGDIAEGYSVSREKKESFPLTVTSAQKNPTAFYLCASSIDPLVGQGGFEAFFGQGTRLTVV.